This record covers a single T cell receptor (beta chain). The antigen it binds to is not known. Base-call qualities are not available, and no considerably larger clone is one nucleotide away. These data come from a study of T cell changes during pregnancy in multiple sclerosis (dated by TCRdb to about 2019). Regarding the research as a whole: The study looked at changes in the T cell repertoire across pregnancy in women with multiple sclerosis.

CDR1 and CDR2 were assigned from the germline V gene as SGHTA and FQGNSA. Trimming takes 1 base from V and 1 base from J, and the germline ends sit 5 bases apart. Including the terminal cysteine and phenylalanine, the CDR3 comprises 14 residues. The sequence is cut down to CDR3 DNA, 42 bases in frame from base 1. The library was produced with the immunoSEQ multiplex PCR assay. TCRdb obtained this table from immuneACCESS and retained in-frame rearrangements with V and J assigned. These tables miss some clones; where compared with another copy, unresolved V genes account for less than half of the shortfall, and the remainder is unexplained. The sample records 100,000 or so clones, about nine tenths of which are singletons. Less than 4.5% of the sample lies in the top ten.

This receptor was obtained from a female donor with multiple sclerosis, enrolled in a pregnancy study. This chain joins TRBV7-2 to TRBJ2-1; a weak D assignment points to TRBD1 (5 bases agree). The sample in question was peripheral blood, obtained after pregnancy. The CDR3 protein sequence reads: CASSLGTSYNEQFF. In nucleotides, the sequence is TGTGCCAGCAGCTTAGGGACATCCTACAATGAGCAGTTCTTC.